This passage covers 6 T cell receptor beta chains from one sample sequenced in a study of blood T cell repertoires in COVID-19. The data were produced by immunoSEQ multiplex PCR, yet TCRdb's version contains in-frame clones alone and is incomplete. The table records more than 65,000 clones, around 84% of them present only once. Sequenced: peripheral blood. The source is a woman older than 75 with acute or convalescent COVID-19.

V is TRBV3-1 (or the pseudogene TRBV3-2) and J is TRBJ2-1; 7 nucleotides align to TRBD1. CDR1 LGHDT and CDR2 YNNKEL come from the germline V gene (reference sequence). After removal of 4 bases from V and 10 bases from J, the junction contained 16 bases not matched to a gene. The CDR3 loop spans 16 amino acids. CDR3 nucleotides: TGTGCCAGCAGCCTCAACCCGGGACAGCCGACGGAGGAGCAGTTCTTC. The encoded protein is CASSLNPGQPTEEQFF.

This chain links TRBV5-1 with TRBJ2-5; TRBD1 is a possible D gene (6 bases). The CDR3 is 13 residues long. CDR1 is SGHRS and CDR2 is YFSETQ in the germline V gene. Trimming left V 3 bases short and J 5 bases short, with 11 bases between. In DNA form, the CDR3 reads TGCGCCAGCAGCTGGGGGCCGCGGGAGACCCAGTACTTC. Its translation is CASSWGPRETQYF.

This chain joins TRBV5-6 and TRBJ2-1; 8 bases match TRBD2. Looked up from germline, CDR1 is SGHDT and CDR2 is YYEEEE. V shed 3 bases, J shed 4 bases, and the junction held 9 bases outside the gene matches. The CDR3 loop spans 16 amino acids. As DNA, the CDR3 is TGTGCCAGCAGCTCCTACGGACTAGCAGGTTACAATGAGCAGTTCTTC. It translates to CASSSYGLAGYNEQFF.

Only one count was recorded for this clone. V and J are TRBV9 and TRBJ1-2; perhaps TRBD1 as D (5 bases). The CDR3 is 12 amino acids. CDR1 and CDR2 from the germline V gene are SGDLS and YYNGEE. Trimming left V 4 bases short and J 7 bases short, with 11 bases between. The CDR3 DNA is TGTGCCAGCAGCCGGGGGGGTACTGGCTACACCTTC. Its protein is CASSRGGTGYTF.

J is TRBJ1-2 and V is TRBV19; D perhaps matches TRBD1 (6 bases). The CDR3 covers 15 residues. Trimming took 3 bases from V and 3 from J, leaving 14 bases between them. Per the germline V gene, CDR1 is LNHDA and CDR2 is SQIVND (reference sequence). The CDR3 coding sequence is TGTGCCAGTAGTATCTTTTACAGGGCCCACTATGGCTACACCTTC. This sequence encodes CASSIFYRAHYGYTF.

This clone has only a few counts. CDR3: CASSSGQSYGYTF. The CDR3 coding sequence is TGCGCCAGCAGCTCGGGACAGAGCTATGGCTACACCTTC. The V gene is TRBV5-1, the J gene TRBJ1-2; 7 bases are a match to TRBD1. The CDR3 length is 13 residues. Germline values: CDR1 SGHRS, CDR2 YFSETQ. J gave up 4 bases and V 3 bases, and 3 bases lay outside the gene matches.